This T cell receptor beta chain was documented in a study of regulatory T cells in long-lasting Graves disease. CDR1 and CDR2 (germline): LNHDA, SQIVND (reference sequence). CDR3 length equals 13 residues. The time point: newly diagnosed GD, antithyroid drugs for less than 3 months. With RNA extracted from PBMCs as input, the TCR library was made. This clonotype was recorded a few times. At one end the junction does not follow the germline gene, possibly because of a read error. With iRepertoire HTBI primers and Arm-PCR of CDR3 regions, TCR beta libraries were built. TCRdb recomputed calls from the multiplex PCR reads with MiXCR, one row per CDR3 protein. Counted here are hundreds of thousands of distinct CDR3 sequences, over 15% occurring once; the ten biggest clones make up roughly 30%. In addition, the sample was reused for a study of T cells in Graves' hyperthyroidism and ophthalmopathy.

The specimen comprised peripheral blood mononuclear cells (PBMCs), sampled at new diagnosis, from a patient treated with antithyroid drugs. The V and J genes are TRBV19 and TRBJ2-4; 9 bases agree with TRBD1. This sequence was found in a middle-aged man with Graves disease. CDR3 amino acids: CASSIDGGTGTDF. CDR3 nucleotides: TGTGCCAGTAGTATAGACGGAGGGACAGGGACGGATTTC.